The text below deals with one TCR beta chain. The same CDR3 can be traced to other DNA sequences in this sample. This CDR3 has 12 amino acids. Trimming took off 2 bases at V and 5 bases at J, with 6 bases between the two ends. Germline V lookup: CDR1 SGHRS, CDR2 YFSETQ. The data stem from a study of blood T cell repertoires in COVID-19. Study-level information: From T cells, B-cell-depleted T cells, or PBMCs came the material, which was cDNA or gDNA.

The authors' processing: Amplified reference gene primers provided the basis for estimating nucleated cell counts. TCRdb's copy holds only in-frame clones and misses some; the assay was immunoSEQ multiplex PCR. V and J calls and clone size are given by that table; D and trimming were obtained from the DNA. Of around 140,000 clones detected, approximately 89% appear once; the ten largest clones hold under 13%. V is TRBV5-1 and J is TRBJ2-3; D might be TRBD2 (6 bases). This sequence originates from a man aged 50-60 years with acute or convalescent COVID-19. Sequencing was done on a sample of peripheral blood. CDR3: CASSLAGDTQYF. CDR3 coding DNA: TGCGCCAGCAGCTTAGCGGGAGATACGCAGTATTTT.